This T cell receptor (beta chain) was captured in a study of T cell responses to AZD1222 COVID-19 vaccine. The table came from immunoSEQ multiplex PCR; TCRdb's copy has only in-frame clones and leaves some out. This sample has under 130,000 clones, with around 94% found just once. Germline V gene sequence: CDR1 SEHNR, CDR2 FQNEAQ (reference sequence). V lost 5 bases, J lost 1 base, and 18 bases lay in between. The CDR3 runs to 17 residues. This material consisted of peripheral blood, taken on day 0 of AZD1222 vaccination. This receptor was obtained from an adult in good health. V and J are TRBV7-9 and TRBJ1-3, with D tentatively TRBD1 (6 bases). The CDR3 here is CASSPPGTIMSGNTIYF. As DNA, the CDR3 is TGTGCCAGCAGCCCTCCTGGGACAATAATGTCTGGAAACACCATATATTTT.